This TCR beta chain was sequenced for a study of cytomegalovirus exposure and HLA in healthy donors. Notes on the study in general: The authors reported that TCR beta sequences could predict HLA-A and HLA-B alleles. These predictions were accurate for most subjects in the first cohort. As confirmed in vitro, three CMV-associated chains were specific for CMV antigens.

The germline CDR1 and CDR2 sequences are KGHSH and LQKENI. There are 14 residues in the CDR3. V was pared by 1 base and J by 7 bases, with 10 bases between. Healthy bone marrow donors made up the cohort. PCR employed 60 Vbeta and 13 Jbeta primers. Sequenced by immunoSEQ multiplex PCR; TCRdb stores in-frame clones only, minus some. The table has around 190,000 clones, 79% seen once; the top ten hold 1.6%. For this clone: Its matching antigen is unknown.

This TCR was recovered from a woman between 18 and 29 years old in good health and CMV-seronegative. The J gene is TRBJ2-2, the V gene TRBV18, with no clear D. The sample was PBMCs. CDR3 in DNA: TGTGCCAGCTCACCACGAGTCACAGACGGGGAGCTGTTTTTT. Its translation is CASSPRVTDGELFF.